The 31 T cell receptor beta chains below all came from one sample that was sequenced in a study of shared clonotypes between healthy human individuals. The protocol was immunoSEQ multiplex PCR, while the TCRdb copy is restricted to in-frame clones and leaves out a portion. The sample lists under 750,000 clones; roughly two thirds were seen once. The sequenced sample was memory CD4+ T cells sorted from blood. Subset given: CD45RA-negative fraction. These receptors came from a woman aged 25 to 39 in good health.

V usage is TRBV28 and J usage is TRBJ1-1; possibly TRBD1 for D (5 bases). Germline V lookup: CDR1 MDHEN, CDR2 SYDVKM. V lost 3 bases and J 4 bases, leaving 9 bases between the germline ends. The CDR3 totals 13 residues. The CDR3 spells CASSLGRGTEAFF. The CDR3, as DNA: TGTGCCAGCAGTTTGGGGCGTGGCACTGAAGCTTTCTTT. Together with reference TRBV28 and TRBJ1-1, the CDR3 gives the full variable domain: DVKVTQSSRYLVKRTGEKVFLECVQDMDHENMFWYRQDPGLGLRLIYFSYDVKMKEKGDIPEGYSVSREKKERFSLILESASTNQTSMYLCASSLGRGTEAFFGQGTRLTVV.

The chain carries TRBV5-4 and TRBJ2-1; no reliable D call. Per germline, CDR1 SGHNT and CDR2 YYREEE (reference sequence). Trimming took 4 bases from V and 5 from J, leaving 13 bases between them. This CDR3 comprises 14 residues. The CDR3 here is CASSQPTGHNEQFF. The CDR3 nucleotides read TGTGCCAGCAGCCAGCCGACTGGACACAATGAGCAGTTCTTC. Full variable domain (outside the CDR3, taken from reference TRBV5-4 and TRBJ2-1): ETGVTQSPTHLIKTRGQQVTLRCSSQSGHNTVSWYQQALGQGPQFIFQYYREEENGRGNFPPRFSGLQFPNYSSELNVNALELDDSALYLCASSQPTGHNEQFFGPGTRLTVL.

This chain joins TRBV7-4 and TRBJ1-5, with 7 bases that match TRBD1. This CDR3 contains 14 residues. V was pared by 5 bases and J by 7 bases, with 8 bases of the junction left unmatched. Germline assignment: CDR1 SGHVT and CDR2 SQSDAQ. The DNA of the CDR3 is TGTGCCAGCAGCCCAAGACAGGGCCGCCAGCCCCAGCATTTT. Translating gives CASSPRQGRQPQHF.

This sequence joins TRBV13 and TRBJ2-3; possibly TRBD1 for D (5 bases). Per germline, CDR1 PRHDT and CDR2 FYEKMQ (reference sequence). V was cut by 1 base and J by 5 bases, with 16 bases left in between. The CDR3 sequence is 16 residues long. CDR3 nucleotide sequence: TGTGCCAGCAGCTTAGAGGGCAGGGCGTTGCTAGATACGCAGTATTTT. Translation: CASSLEGRALLDTQYF.

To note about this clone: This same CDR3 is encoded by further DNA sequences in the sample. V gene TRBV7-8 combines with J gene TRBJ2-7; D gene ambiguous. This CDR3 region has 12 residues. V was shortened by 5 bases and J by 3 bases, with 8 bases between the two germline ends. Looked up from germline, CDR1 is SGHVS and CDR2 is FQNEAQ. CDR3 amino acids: CASSPRDYEQYF. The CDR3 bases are TGTGCCAGCAGCCCGCGAGACTACGAGCAGTACTTC.

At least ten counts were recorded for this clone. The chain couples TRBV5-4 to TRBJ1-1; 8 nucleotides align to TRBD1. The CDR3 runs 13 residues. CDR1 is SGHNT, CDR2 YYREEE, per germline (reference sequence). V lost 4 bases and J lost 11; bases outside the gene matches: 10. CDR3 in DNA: TGTGCCAGCAGCGCGGACAGGGTGTTACTTGCTTTCTTT. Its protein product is CASSADRVLLAFF. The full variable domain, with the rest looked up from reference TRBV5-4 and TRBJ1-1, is ETGVTQSPTHLIKTRGQQVTLRCSSQSGHNTVSWYQQALGQGPQFIFQYYREEENGRGNFPPRFSGLQFPNYSSELNVNALELDDSALYLCASSADRVLLAFFGQGTRLTVV.

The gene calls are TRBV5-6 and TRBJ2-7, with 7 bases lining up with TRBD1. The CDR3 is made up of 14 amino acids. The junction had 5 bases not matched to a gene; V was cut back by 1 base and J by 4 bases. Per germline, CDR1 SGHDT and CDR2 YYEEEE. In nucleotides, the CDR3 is TGTGCCAGCAGCTTGAAAACAGGGGATTACGAGCAGTACTTC. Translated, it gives CASSLKTGDYEQYF.

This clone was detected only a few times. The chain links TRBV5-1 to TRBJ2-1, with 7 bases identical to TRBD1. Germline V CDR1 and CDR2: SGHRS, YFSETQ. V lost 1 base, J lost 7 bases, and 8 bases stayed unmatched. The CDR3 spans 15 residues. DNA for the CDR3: TGCGCCAGCAGCTTGATCGAGACAGGGTCTAATGAGCAGTTCTTC. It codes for CASSLIETGSNEQFF.

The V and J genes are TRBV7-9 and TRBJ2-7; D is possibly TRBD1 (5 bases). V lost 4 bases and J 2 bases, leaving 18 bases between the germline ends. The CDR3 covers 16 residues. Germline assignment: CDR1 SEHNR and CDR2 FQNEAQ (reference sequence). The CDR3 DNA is TGTGCCAGCAGCTCGGCGCACCAGGGCCACCCCTACGAGCAGTACTTC. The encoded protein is CASSSAHQGHPYEQYF.

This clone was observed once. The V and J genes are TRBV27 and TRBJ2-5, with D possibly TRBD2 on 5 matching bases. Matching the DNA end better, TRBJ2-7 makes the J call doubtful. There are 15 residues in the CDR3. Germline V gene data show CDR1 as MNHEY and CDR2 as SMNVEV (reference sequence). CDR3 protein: CASSSPDSSTYEQYF. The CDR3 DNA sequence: TGTGCCAGCAGTTCCCCGGACTCGAGTACCTACGAGCAGTACTTC.

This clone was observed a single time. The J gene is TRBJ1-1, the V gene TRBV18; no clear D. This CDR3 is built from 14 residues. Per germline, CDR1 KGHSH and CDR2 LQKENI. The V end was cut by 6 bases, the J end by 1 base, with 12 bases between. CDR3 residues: CASSPTRENTEAFF. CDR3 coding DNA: TGTGCCAGCTCCCCTACACGGGAGAACACTGAAGCTTTCTTT.

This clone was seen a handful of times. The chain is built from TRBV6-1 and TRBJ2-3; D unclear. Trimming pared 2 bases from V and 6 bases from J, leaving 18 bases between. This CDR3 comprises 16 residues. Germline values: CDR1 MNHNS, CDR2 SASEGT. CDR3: CASSESKEAPWDTQYF. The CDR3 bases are TGTGCCAGCAGTGAATCAAAAGAGGCTCCTTGGGATACGCAGTATTTT.

The CDR3 here is CASSLDRTYTGELFF. CDR3 DNA: TGTGCCAGCAGCCTAGACAGGACTTACACCGGGGAGCTGTTTTTT. The chain carries TRBV6-5 and TRBJ2-2, with D tentatively TRBD1 (6 bases). Germline loops: CDR1 MNHEY, CDR2 SVGAGI. The CDR3 has 15 residues. With 6 bases removed from V and 3 bases from J, the gap between germline ends came to 14 bases.

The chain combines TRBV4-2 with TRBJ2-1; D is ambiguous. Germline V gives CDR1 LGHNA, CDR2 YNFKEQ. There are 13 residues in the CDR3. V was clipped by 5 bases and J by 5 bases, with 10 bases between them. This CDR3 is CASSLAQDNEQFF. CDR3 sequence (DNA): TGTGCCAGCAGCTTGGCCCAGGACAATGAGCAGTTCTTC.

CDR3 bases: TGTGCCAGCAGTGACTGGCTTCGGGGAGATACGCAGTATTTT. Protein: CASSDWLRGDTQYF. V is TRBV2 and J is TRBJ2-3; maybe TRBD2 (5 bases). Germline V lookup: CDR1 SNHLY, CDR2 FYNNEI. This CDR3 has 14 amino acids. V lost 3 bases and J 5 bases, leaving 12 bases between the germline ends.

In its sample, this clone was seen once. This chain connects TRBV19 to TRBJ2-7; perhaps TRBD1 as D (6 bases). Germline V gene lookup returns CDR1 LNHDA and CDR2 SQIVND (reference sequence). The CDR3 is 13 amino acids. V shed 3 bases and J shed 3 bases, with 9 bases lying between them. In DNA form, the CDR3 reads TGTGCCAGTAGTATTCGGACAGACTACGAGCAGTACTTC. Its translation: CASSIRTDYEQYF. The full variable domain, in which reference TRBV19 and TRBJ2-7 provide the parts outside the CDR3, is DGGITQSPKYLFRKEGQNVTLSCEQNLNHDAMYWYRQDPGQGLRLIYYSQIVNDFQKGDIAEGYSVSREKKESFPLTVTSAQKNPTAFYLCASSIRTDYEQYFGPGTRLTVT.

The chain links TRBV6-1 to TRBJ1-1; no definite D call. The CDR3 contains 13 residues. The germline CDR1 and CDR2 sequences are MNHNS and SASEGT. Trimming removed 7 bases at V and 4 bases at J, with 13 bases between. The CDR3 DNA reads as TGTGCCAGCACGTTGGAGTTATTCACTGAAGCTTTCTTT. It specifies CASTLELFTEAFF.

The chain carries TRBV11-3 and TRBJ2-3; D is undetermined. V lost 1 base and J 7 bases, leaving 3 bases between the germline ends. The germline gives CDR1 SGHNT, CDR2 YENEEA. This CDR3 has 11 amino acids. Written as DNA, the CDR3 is TGTGCCAGCAGCTTAGGTTATACGCAGTATTTT. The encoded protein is CASSLGYTQYF. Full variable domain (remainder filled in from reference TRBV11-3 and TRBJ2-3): EAGVVQSPRYKIIEKKQPVAFWCNPISGHNTLYWYLQNLGQGPELLIRYENEEAVDDSQLPKDRFSAERLKGVDSTLKIQPAELGDSAVYLCASSLGYTQYFGPGTRLTVL.

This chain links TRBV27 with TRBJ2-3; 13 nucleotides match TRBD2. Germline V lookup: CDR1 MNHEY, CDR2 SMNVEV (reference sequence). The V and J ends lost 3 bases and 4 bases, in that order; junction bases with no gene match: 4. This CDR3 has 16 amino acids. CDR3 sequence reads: CASSFRLAGGSDTQYF. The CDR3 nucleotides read TGTGCCAGCAGTTTCAGACTAGCGGGAGGCTCAGATACGCAGTATTTT.

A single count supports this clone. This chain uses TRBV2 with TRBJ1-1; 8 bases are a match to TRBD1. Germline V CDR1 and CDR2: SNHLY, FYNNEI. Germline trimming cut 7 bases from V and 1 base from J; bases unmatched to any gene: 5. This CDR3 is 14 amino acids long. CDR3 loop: CASILGQGNTEAFF. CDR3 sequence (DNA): TGTGCCAGCATCCTAGGACAGGGGAACACTGAAGCTTTCTTT.

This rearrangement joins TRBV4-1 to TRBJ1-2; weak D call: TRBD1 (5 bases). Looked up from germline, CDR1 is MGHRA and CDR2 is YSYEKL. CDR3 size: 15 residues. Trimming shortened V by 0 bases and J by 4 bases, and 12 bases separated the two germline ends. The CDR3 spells CASSQDSRVPYGYTF. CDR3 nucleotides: TGCGCCAGCAGCCAAGATAGCAGGGTGCCCTATGGCTACACCTTC.

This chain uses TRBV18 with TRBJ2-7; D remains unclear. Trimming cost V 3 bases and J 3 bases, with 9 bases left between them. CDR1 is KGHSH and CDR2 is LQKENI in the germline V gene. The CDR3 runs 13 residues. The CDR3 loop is CASSPELNYEQYF. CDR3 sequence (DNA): TGTGCCAGCTCACCCGAACTTAACTACGAGCAGTACTTC.

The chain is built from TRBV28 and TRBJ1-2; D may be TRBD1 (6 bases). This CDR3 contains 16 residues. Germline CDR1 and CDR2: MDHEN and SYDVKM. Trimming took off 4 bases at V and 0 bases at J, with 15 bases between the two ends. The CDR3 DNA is TGTGCCAGCAGTTACCCGAGGGGGTCCCCTAACTATGGCTACACCTTC. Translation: CASSYPRGSPNYGYTF.

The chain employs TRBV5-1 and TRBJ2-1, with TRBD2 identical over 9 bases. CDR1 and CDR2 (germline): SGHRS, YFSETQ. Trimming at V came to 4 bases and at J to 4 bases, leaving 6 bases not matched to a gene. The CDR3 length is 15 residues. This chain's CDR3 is CASSATSGLYNEQFF. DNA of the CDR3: TGCGCCAGCAGCGCCACTAGCGGGCTTTACAATGAGCAGTTCTTC.

CDR3 residues: CASSWPSKGGTDTQYF. CDR3 nucleotide sequence: TGCGCCAGCAGCTGGCCTAGCAAGGGGGGCACAGATACGCAGTATTTT. The chain recombines TRBV5-1 with TRBJ2-3; D is perhaps TRBD1 (6 bases). The CDR3 is 16 residues long. Trimming took 3 bases from V and 1 from J, leaving 15 bases between them. Germline CDR1 and CDR2: SGHRS and YFSETQ.

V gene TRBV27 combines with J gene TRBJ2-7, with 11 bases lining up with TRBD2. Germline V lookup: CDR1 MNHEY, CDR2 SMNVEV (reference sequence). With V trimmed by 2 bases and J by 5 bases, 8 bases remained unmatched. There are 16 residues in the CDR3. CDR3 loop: CASSLGVAGGEDEQYF. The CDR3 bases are TGTGCCAGCAGTTTAGGGGTAGCGGGAGGGGAGGACGAGCAGTACTTC.

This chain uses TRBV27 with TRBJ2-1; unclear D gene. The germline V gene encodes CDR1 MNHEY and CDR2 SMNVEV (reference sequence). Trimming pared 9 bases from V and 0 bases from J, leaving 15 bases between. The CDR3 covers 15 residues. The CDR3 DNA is TGTGCCAGTTCGACCTCTGCGAGCTCCTACAATGAGCAGTTCTTC. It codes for CASSTSASSYNEQFF.

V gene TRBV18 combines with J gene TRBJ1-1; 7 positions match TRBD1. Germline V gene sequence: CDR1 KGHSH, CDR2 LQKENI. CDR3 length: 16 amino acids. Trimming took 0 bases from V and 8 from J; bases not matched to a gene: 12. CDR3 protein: CASSPPTGKAPEEAFF. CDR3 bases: TGTGCCAGCTCACCACCGACAGGGAAAGCCCCCGAGGAAGCTTTCTTT.

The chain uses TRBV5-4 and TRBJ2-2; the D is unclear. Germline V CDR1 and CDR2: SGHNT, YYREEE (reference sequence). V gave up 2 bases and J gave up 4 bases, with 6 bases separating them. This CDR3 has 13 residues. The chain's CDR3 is CASSFSRTGELFF. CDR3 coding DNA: TGTGCCAGCAGCTTTTCCCGCACCGGGGAGCTGTTTTTT.

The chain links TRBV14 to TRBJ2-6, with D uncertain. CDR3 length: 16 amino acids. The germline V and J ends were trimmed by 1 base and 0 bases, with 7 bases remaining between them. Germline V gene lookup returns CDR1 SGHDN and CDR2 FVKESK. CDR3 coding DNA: TGTGCCAGCAGCCAAGGGGCTAGCTCTGGGGCCAACGTCCTGACTTTC. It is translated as CASSQGASSGANVLTF.

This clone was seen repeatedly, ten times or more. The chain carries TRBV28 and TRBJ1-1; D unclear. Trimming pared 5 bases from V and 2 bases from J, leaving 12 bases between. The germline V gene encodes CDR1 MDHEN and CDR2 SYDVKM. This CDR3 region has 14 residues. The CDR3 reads CASSTPTHNTEAFF. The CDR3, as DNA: TGTGCCAGCAGTACCCCGACACATAACACTGAAGCTTTCTTT.